The T cell receptor beta chain under discussion was sequenced for a study of blood T cell repertoires in COVID-19 (dated by TCRdb to the early 2020s). For context, the study as a whole: Samples covering the acute and convalescent phases of COVID-19 were provided by collaborators in the United States, Italy and Spain. The material from the prospective study consisted of cDNA or gDNA derived from T cells, B-cell-depleted T cells, or PBMCs. Deeply sampled blood TCRbeta repertoires from subjects exposed to, actively infected with, or recovered from COVID-19 were included in the dataset. The repertoires were released in a freely available public database meant as a resource for research on the immune response to SARS-CoV-2. Samples came from the ongoing ImmuneRACE study (first 160 participants) plus 1,254 subjects from 6 global collaborators. A de-identified subject ID, COVID-19 status, age in years and sex were almost always included in the sample metadata. Where available, HLA class I and class II types were obtained from metadata supplied by the sample provider rather than from assay-based typing.

Broader findings and caveats from the paper: How much clinical and demographic metadata was included differed by source and by participant, and the metadata was provided uncurated.

On this clone itself: It has no known antigen specificity. Base qualities are not at hand, and no much larger clone is one base apart.

TCRbeta CDR3 regions were amplified from genomic DNA by means of the immunoSEQ Assay, a bias-controlled multiplex PCR. For the original study's pipeline: Nucleated cell counts per sample were estimated from amplification of reference gene primers within the assay. To quantify the absolute abundance of each unique TCRbeta CDR3 rearrangement, sequence reads were collapsed and filtered. For each sample, productive Simpson clonality was calculated as the square root of Simpson's diversity index across productive rearrangements. What TCRdb holds here is the immuneACCESS table cut down to in-frame rearrangements. Part of the clones is not present; checked against another copy, under half of the missing clones reflect an unresolved V gene, and the others are unexplained. Clone size and V and J calls were adopted from that table, with D and trimming inferred from the DNA. For this sample there are about 250,000 clones; about 80% appear just once. The top ten clones comprise approximately 3.6% of the sample.

Enrolling through a virtual design, the prospective study's participants ranged in age from roughly 18 to 95 years and lived across 20 to 30 United States geographic areas. In the prospective study, cohorts were assigned on the basis of participant-reported clinical history obtained from a screening survey and a study questionnaire. For ImmuneRACE Cohort 3, a participant was defined as recovered based on two consecutive negative NP/OP PCR tests, clearance by a healthcare professional, or resolution of symptoms. In the prospective study, whole blood, serum and a nasopharyngeal or oropharyngeal swab were collected from each participant by mobile phlebotomists. Additional blood draws and questionnaires over a 2-month period could optionally be provided by prospective study participants. Before DNA extraction, prospective study blood samples were shipped either frozen or at room temperature. The CDR3 runs 13 residues from the cysteine to the phenylalanine. Of all the DNA, just the CDR3 is kept, 39 bases in frame from base 1. Trimming takes 0 bases from V and 8 bases from J, and the germline ends sit 11 bases apart. CDR1 and CDR2, looked up from the germline V gene, are KGHSH and LQKENI.

The sequence came from a man between 50 and 59 years old who had recovered from COVID-19. The chain was built from TRBV18 and TRBJ2-7; the D segment could be TRBD2, given 6 matching bases. Material: PBMCs or T cells enriched from blood (not recorded which). The CDR3 protein is CASSPPPGGKQYF. Here is the DNA: TGTGCCAGCTCACCACCTCCAGGCGGGAAGCAGTACTTC.